These 14 T cell receptor beta chains were all obtained from the same sample, sequenced in a study of OX40 agonist ivuxolimab in advanced cancers. TCRdb keeps only in-frame clones here, not all; method: immunoSEQ multiplex PCR. This table holds 55,000 to 80,000 clones, approximately 90% found once. The sequences come from CD4+ or CD8+ T cells sorted from blood, collected in a trial of the OX40 agonist ivuxolimab. These receptors were taken from an adult with an advanced solid tumor such as melanoma, head and neck, liver or kidney cancer.

The chain has TRBV5-1 and TRBJ1-2; D unresolved. V was pared by 0 bases and J by 4 bases, with 10 bases between. Germline V lookup: CDR1 SGHRS, CDR2 YFSETQ. The CDR3 is made up of 14 amino acids. This chain's CDR3 is CASSLGHPIYGYTF. The CDR3 DNA follows: TGCGCCAGCAGCTTGGGACACCCTATCTATGGCTACACCTTC. The whole variable domain, remainder taken from reference TRBV5-1 and TRBJ1-2, is KAGVTQTPRYLIKTRGQQVTLSCSPISGHRSVSWYQQTPGQGLQFLFEYFSETQRNKGNFPGRFSGRQFSNSRSEMNVSTLELGDSALYLCASSLGHPIYGYTFGSGTRLTVV.

The chain employs TRBV6-1 and TRBJ1-3; 10 bases are shared with TRBD1. V lost 7 bases to trimming and J lost 8 bases; unmatched junction nucleotides: 5. This CDR3 is 13 amino acids long. Per the germline V gene, CDR1 is MNHNS and CDR2 is SASEGT. This chain's CDR3 is CASNRDRGYTIYF. For the CDR3, the DNA is TGTGCCAGCAACCGGGACAGGGGTTACACCATATATTTT.

In nucleotides, the CDR3 is TGTGCCAGCTCACCACCGGGACAGGGCGGTACTGAAGCTTTCTTT. Its protein product is CASSPPGQGGTEAFF. The chain carries TRBV18 and TRBJ1-1, with TRBD1 matching over 9 bases. V shed 0 bases and J 5 bases; nucleotides not matched to a gene: 4. The CDR3 is made up of 15 amino acids. Germline assignment: CDR1 KGHSH and CDR2 LQKENI.

This clone turned up a few times. Additional DNA sequences in this sample encode the identical CDR3. V and J are TRBV7-3 and TRBJ1-1, with 8 bases that match TRBD1. V shed 5 bases and J 1 base; nucleotides not matched to a gene: 3. Germline lookup yields CDR1 SGHTA and CDR2 FQGTGA. The CDR3 is 14 residues long. CDR3 nucleotide sequence: TGTGCCAGCAGCCTCAGGGGGCAGAACACTGAAGCTTTCTTT. This codes for CASSLRGQNTEAFF.

This clone was seen a single time. The genes are TRBV7-3 and TRBJ1-5, with D possibly being TRBD1 (6 bases). There are 21 residues in the CDR3. Germline V gives CDR1 SGHTA, CDR2 FQGTGA. Trimming pared 5 bases from V and 0 bases from J, leaving 29 bases between. The CDR3 loop reads CASSHGKRGAGKTTSNQPQHF. In nucleotides, the CDR3 is TGTGCCAGCAGCCACGGTAAGAGGGGGGCAGGTAAAACTACTAGCAATCAGCCCCAGCATTTT.

This clone appeared once. The chain recombines TRBV11-3 with TRBJ2-5; D gene ambiguous. The germline V gene encodes CDR1 SGHNT and CDR2 YENEEA. The CDR3 loop spans 13 amino acids. Trimming removed 5 bases at V and 5 bases at J, with 12 bases between. CDR3 nucleotides: TGTGCCAGCAGCCCCGCCCCGGCGGAGACCCAGTACTTC. It translates to CASSPAPAETQYF.

The rearrangement joins TRBV7-7 to TRBJ2-7; TRBD1 aligns across 10 bases. Per germline, CDR1 SSHAT and CDR2 FNYEAQ (reference sequence). The ends lost 4 bases at V and 6 bases at J; junction bases unmatched: 9. CDR3 length equals 15 residues. The CDR3 DNA reads as TGTGCCAGCAGCTCTCAAGACAGGGGGCTGAGCGAGCAGTACTTC. Encoded protein: CASSSQDRGLSEQYF.

In regard to this clone: The sample contains more than one DNA sequence encoding this CDR3. The chain uses TRBV2 and TRBJ2-1, with 8 bases fitting TRBD2. The V and J ends lost 1 base and 7 bases, in that order; junction bases with no gene match: 6. CDR3 length: 15 residues. The germline CDR1 and CDR2 sequences are SNHLY and FYNNEI. This CDR3 is CASSEGRGGPNEQFF. The CDR3 DNA reads as TGTGCCAGCAGTGAAGGTCGGGGGGGCCCTAATGAGCAGTTCTTC.

The chain recombines TRBV27 with TRBJ1-5; a possible D gene is TRBD1 (6 bases). The CDR3 runs to 15 residues. With 6 bases removed from V and 7 bases from J, the gap between germline ends came to 19 bases. From germline, CDR1 is MNHEY and CDR2 SMNVEV (reference sequence). CDR3 residues: CASRMGGRSWQPQHF. The CDR3 DNA sequence: TGTGCCAGCAGAATGGGGGGGCGGTCGTGGCAGCCCCAGCATTTT.

The CDR3 here is CASSLNRGTDTQYF. In nucleotides, the CDR3 is TGTGCCAGCAGCTTAAATCGGGGGACAGATACGCAGTATTTT. The gene calls are TRBV7-7 and TRBJ2-3; TRBD2 is a possible D gene (6 bases). The CDR3 has 14 amino acids. The germline V gene has CDR1 SSHAT and CDR2 FNYEAQ (reference sequence). The germline V and J ends were trimmed by 2 bases and 3 bases, with 9 bases remaining between them.

The sample holds one count of this clone. The chain combines TRBV5-1 with TRBJ2-7; possible D gene TRBD1, 7 bases. The CDR3 has 14 residues. Germline CDR1 and CDR2: SGHRS and YFSETQ. V gave up 1 base and J gave up 5 bases, with 13 bases separating them. This CDR3 is CASSLRQGGHEQYF. The CDR3 coding sequence is TGCGCCAGCAGCTTGAGACAGGGAGGCCACGAGCAGTACTTC.

V usage is TRBV7-9 and J usage is TRBJ2-2; D may be TRBD1 (5 bases). The germline V gene has CDR1 SEHNR and CDR2 FQNEAQ (reference sequence). Between the trimmed V and J ends, which lost 7 bases and 1 base, there was a span of 13 bases. The CDR3 runs to 15 residues. CDR3 amino acids: CASTSKTGNTGELFF. CDR3 in DNA: TGTGCCAGCACCTCGAAAACAGGGAACACCGGGGAGCTGTTTTTT.

The V call is TRBV11-3, the J call TRBJ1-5; maybe TRBD1 (5 bases). Between the trimmed V and J ends, which lost 1 base and 7 bases, there was a span of 11 bases. CDR3 length: 14 residues. The V gene's germline CDR1 is SGHNT and CDR2 YENEEA. The CDR3 nucleotides are TGTGCCAGCAGCTTAGTAGGGGTCGGACAGCCCCAGCATTTT. This codes for CASSLVGVGQPQHF.

The V call is TRBV11-2, the J call TRBJ2-7, with D perhaps TRBD1 (5 bases). Trimming took off 2 bases at V and 6 bases at J, with 11 bases between the two ends. Per the germline V gene, CDR1 is SGHAT and CDR2 is FQNNGV. This CDR3 spans 13 amino acids. The CDR3 DNA reads as TGTGCCAGCAGCTTAACCCTGGGGCTCGAGCAGTACTTC. Translation gives CASSLTLGLEQYF.